The 14 T cell receptor beta chains given below trace back to one sample, sequenced in a study of blood T cell repertoires in COVID-19. Assay: immunoSEQ multiplex PCR; the TCRdb copy retains only in-frame clones and omits some. The sample contains about 270,000 clones, roughly 84% of which appear only once. Sequenced input: peripheral blood. The receptor source for this set is a woman younger than 35 with acute or convalescent COVID-19.

The chain joins TRBV27 to TRBJ1-1; maybe TRBD1 (6 bases). CDR1 and CDR2 (germline): MNHEY, SMNVEV (reference sequence). The CDR3 length is 12 residues. V dropped 8 bases and J dropped 5 bases, with 12 bases sitting between them. In nucleotides, the CDR3 is TGTGCCAGCTCGGAGGGGGGGACTGAAGCTTTCTTT. Translating it yields CASSEGGTEAFF.

The chain is built from TRBV6-1 and TRBJ2-4; D perhaps matches TRBD2 (5 bases). Trimming removed 0 bases from V and 0 bases from J, with 6 bases in between. Per germline, CDR1 MNHNS and CDR2 SASEGT. This CDR3 is built from 15 residues. The CDR3 is CASSEAGVAKNIQYF. CDR3 DNA sequence: TGTGCCAGCAGTGAAGCCGGGGTAGCCAAAAACATTCAGTACTTC.

Concerning this clone: The same CDR3 is also encoded by other DNA sequences in this sample. V is TRBV3-1 (or the pseudogene TRBV3-2) and J is TRBJ1-6, with 9 nucleotides matching TRBD1. This CDR3 contains 14 residues. CDR1 and CDR2 from the germline V gene are LGHDT and YNNKEL (reference sequence). With 4 bases clipped from V and 7 bases from J, the junction kept 2 bases outside the gene matches. In DNA, the CDR3 is TGTGCCAGCAGCCTAGGACAGGGGAATTCACCCCTCCACTTT. Protein: CASSLGQGNSPLHF.

This clone was counted only a few times. This rearrangement joins TRBV29-1 to TRBJ2-7, with D unresolved. Deletions cut 2 bases from V and 4 bases from J, with 6 bases between. The germline gives CDR1 SQVTM, CDR2 ANQGSEA. This CDR3 is 11 amino acids long. The CDR3 DNA is TGCAGCGTTGAAACAGAATACGAGCAGTACTTC. Amino acids: CSVETEYEQYF.

DNA of the CDR3: TGTGCCAGCAGTGACAGGGGGGGAGACGAGCAGTACTTC. Its translation is CASSDRGGDEQYF. The chain combines TRBV12-3 or TRBV12-4 with TRBJ2-7; 9 positions match TRBD1. The CDR3 has 13 residues. J was trimmed by 5 bases and V by 5 bases; bases with no gene match: 4.

The rearrangement uses TRBV4-1 and TRBJ2-2; 14 positions agree with TRBD2. The germline V gene has CDR1 MGHRA and CDR2 YSYEKL. The V segment lost 0 bases and the J segment 0 bases; nucleotides outside the gene matches: 3. The CDR3 has 19 amino acids. The chain's CDR3 is CASSQDQGLAGANTGELFF. CDR3 in DNA: TGCGCCAGCAGCCAAGATCAGGGACTAGCGGGAGCGAACACCGGGGAGCTGTTTTTT.

This chain links TRBV19 with TRBJ2-1; TRBD2 might be the D (6 bases). The length of the CDR3 is 13 residues. V was shortened by 8 bases and J by 8 bases, with 16 bases between the two germline ends. The germline CDR1 and CDR2 sequences are LNHDA and SQIVND (reference sequence). The CDR3 region is CASDGAGLDEQFF. The CDR3 DNA is TGTGCCAGTGACGGTGCGGGACTCGATGAGCAGTTCTTC.

This clone has just one count. This chain uses TRBV28 with TRBJ2-1, with 16 nucleotides matching TRBD2. Per the germline V gene, CDR1 is MDHEN and CDR2 is SYDVKM. The CDR3 is 16 amino acids. Trimming removed 6 bases from V and 7 bases from J; junction bases left unmatched: 6. The CDR3 sequence is CASSGTSGRARNEQFF. In DNA form, the CDR3 reads TGTGCCAGCAGCGGGACTAGCGGGAGGGCCAGGAATGAGCAGTTCTTC.

This chain links TRBV11-2 with TRBJ1-1, with D possibly matching TRBD1 (5 bases). V lost 1 base to trimming and J lost 4 bases, with 13 bases between them. The CDR3 consists of 15 residues. Germline loops: CDR1 SGHAT, CDR2 FQNNGV. The CDR3 bases are TGTGCCAGCAGCTTAGTCGCGGGGGGTGGCACTGAAGCTTTCTTT. Amino acids: CASSLVAGGGTEAFF.

V is TRBV7-8 and J is TRBJ2-2, with D perhaps TRBD2 (5 bases). This CDR3 is 15 amino acids long. V was trimmed by 5 bases and J by 6 bases, leaving 16 bases between them. Per the germline V gene, CDR1 is SGHVS and CDR2 is FQNEAQ. The CDR3 DNA reads TGTGCCAGCAGCCCCTTTAGGGTGCGGGCCGGGGAGCTGTTTTTT. Its protein is CASSPFRVRAGELFF.

This clone was recorded a few times. Here the CDR3 reads CASSDRSYNEQFF. CDR3 nucleotide sequence: TGTGCCAGCAGTGACAGGTCCTACAATGAGCAGTTCTTC. The chain couples TRBV6-1 to TRBJ2-1; D unclear. CDR3 size: 13 residues. CDR1 is MNHNS, CDR2 SASEGT, per germline. Trimming pared 3 bases from V and 1 base from J, leaving 4 bases between.

The chain employs TRBV28 and TRBJ1-1; 7 bases are a match to TRBD1. The V and J ends lost 2 bases and 5 bases, in that order; junction bases with no gene match: 5. CDR1 and CDR2 (germline): MDHEN, SYDVKM. The CDR3 sequence is 14 residues long. The CDR3 nucleotides are TGTGCCAGCAGTTTAAGGGGGCTAGTGACTGAAGCTTTCTTT. Amino acid sequence: CASSLRGLVTEAFF.

This CDR3 is CSVPRTSGRSYNEQFF. The CDR3 nucleotides read TGCAGCGTCCCTAGGACTAGCGGGAGGTCCTACAATGAGCAGTTCTTC. The chain couples TRBV29-1 to TRBJ2-1; TRBD2 matches 14 bases. The CDR3 is 16 amino acids. Germline V lookup: CDR1 SQVTM, CDR2 ANQGSEA. Trimming at V came to 6 bases and at J to 1 base, leaving 5 bases not matched to a gene.

This clone appeared once. V is TRBV7-6 and J is TRBJ2-1; D is perhaps TRBD2 (5 bases). This CDR3 has 13 residues. With 0 bases removed from V and 8 bases from J, the gap between germline ends came to 8 bases. CDR1 and CDR2 from the germline V gene are SGHVS and FNYEAQ. The CDR3 protein is CASSLASGDEQFF. In nucleotides, the CDR3 is TGTGCCAGCAGCTTAGCAAGCGGCGATGAGCAGTTCTTC.